The 12 T cell receptor beta chains listed next were all sequenced from one sample in a study of shared clonotypes between healthy human individuals (dated by TCRdb to the early 2020s). Library construction relied on the immunoSEQ multiplex PCR assay. This is the immuneACCESS table as TCRdb keeps it, with only in-frame sequences that have V and J called. A part of the clones is gone; compared with another copy, unresolved V genes explain less than half, and the rest is unexplained. The sample table contains 500,000 or so clones; only one count was recorded for roughly 95% of them. The ten biggest clones cover under 0.065% of the sample. Sequences were obtained from naive CD4+ T cells sorted from blood. Sample cell subset or site, as interpreted from the label and publication: CD45RA+ positively selected. These receptors all stem from a woman in her twenties or thirties in good health.

This clone was picked up one time. This rearrangement joins TRBV7-2 to TRBJ1-6; D unclear. This CDR3 has 13 amino acids. V was pared by 5 bases and J by 10 bases, with 12 bases between. Looked up from germline, CDR1 is SGHTA and CDR2 is FQGNSA. The CDR3 coding sequence is TGTGCCAGCAGCGTGGATCAACGCTCACCCCTCCACTTT. This sequence encodes CASSVDQRSPLHF.

The chain joins TRBV5-4 to TRBJ2-3; D uncertain. Per the germline V gene, CDR1 is SGHNT and CDR2 is YYREEE (reference sequence). CDR3 length: 14 residues. Trimming pared 4 bases from V and 0 bases from J, leaving 9 bases between. The CDR3 sequence is CASSQSSSTDTQYF. The CDR3 DNA reads as TGTGCCAGCAGCCAGAGCAGCAGCACAGATACGCAGTATTTT. The full variable domain, with the rest looked up from reference TRBV5-4 and TRBJ2-3, is ETGVTQSPTHLIKTRGQQVTLRCSSQSGHNTVSWYQQALGQGPQFIFQYYREEENGRGNFPPRFSGLQFPNYSSELNVNALELDDSALYLCASSQSSSTDTQYFGPGTRLTVL.

The rearrangement uses TRBV27 and TRBJ1-1, with D uncertain. Germline CDR1 is MNHEY and CDR2 is SMNVEV (reference sequence). The CDR3 covers 17 residues. The V and J ends lost 7 bases and 1 base respectively, with 22 bases between them. In DNA, the CDR3 is TGTGCCAGCAATCCTCTCGGTGAGAGGGCCCAGAACACTGAAGCTTTCTTT. Amino acids: CASNPLGERAQNTEAFF.

This chain joins TRBV5-1 and TRBJ1-3; weak D call: TRBD1 (5 bases). Trimming shortened V by 4 bases and J by 3 bases, and 11 bases separated the two germline ends. The CDR3 length is 14 residues. Germline lookup yields CDR1 SGHRS and CDR2 YFSETQ. This CDR3 reads CASSMTELGNTIYF. In DNA form, the CDR3 reads TGCGCCAGCAGCATGACAGAACTTGGAAACACCATATATTTT.

The chain carries TRBV7-6 and TRBJ2-3; D ambiguous. Germline assignment: CDR1 SGHVS and CDR2 FNYEAQ. Trimming cost V 6 bases and J 0 bases, with 7 bases left between them. This CDR3 contains 13 residues. The CDR3 bases are TGTGCCAGCAGTTCTCCCAGCACAGATACGCAGTATTTT. This codes for CASSSPSTDTQYF.

The chain has TRBV29-1 and TRBJ1-1; D gene unclear. Between the trimmed V and J ends, which lost 4 bases and 4 bases, there was a span of 13 bases. CDR1 and CDR2 from the germline V gene are SQVTM and ANQGSEA. The CDR3 is made up of 13 amino acids. The CDR3 DNA reads TGCAGCGTTGGCCTCGACTGGGGCACTGAAGCTTTCTTT. Translating gives CSVGLDWGTEAFF.

This clone has just a few counts. The chain employs TRBV7-9 and TRBJ1-5; D remains unclear. The CDR3 runs 12 residues. Trimming took 8 bases from V and 2 from J, leaving 7 bases between them. From germline, CDR1 is SEHNR and CDR2 FQNEAQ (reference sequence). CDR3 sequence: CASAEGNQPQHF. The CDR3 DNA reads as TGTGCCAGCGCCGAGGGCAATCAGCCCCAGCATTTT.

The J gene is TRBJ2-3, the V gene TRBV11-2; TRBD1 agrees at 7 bases. V lost 4 bases and J lost 0; bases outside the gene matches: 7. CDR1 is SGHAT and CDR2 is FQNNGV in the germline V gene. This CDR3 region has 16 residues. The CDR3 DNA is TGTGCCAGCAGCTCCCGGGACAGAGGAAGCACAGATACGCAGTATTTT. Translation gives CASSSRDRGSTDTQYF.

The chain uses TRBV5-4 and TRBJ1-1; D gene uncertain. The ends were cut back, 0 bases at V and 1 base at J, with 10 bases in the middle. The CDR3 covers 15 residues. Germline CDR1 SGHNT, CDR2 YYREEE (reference sequence). The CDR3 DNA follows: TGTGCCAGCAGCTTGGCGGCGGGCCAGAACACTGAAGCTTTCTTT. Amino acids: CASSLAAGQNTEAFF.

The gene calls are TRBV2 and TRBJ2-7, with a tentative D call TRBD1 (5 bases). The CDR3 runs to 12 residues. CDR1 is SNHLY, CDR2 FYNNEI, per germline. Deletions cut 7 bases from V and 6 bases from J, with 13 bases between. CDR3 coding DNA: TGTGCCAGCACACAGGTGGGGCTCGAGCAGTACTTC. The encoded protein is CASTQVGLEQYF.

This clone was detected once. V and J are TRBV7-9 and TRBJ2-5, with 10 bases matching TRBD1. The DNA end is more similar to TRBJ2-7, so the J call may be wrong. The CDR3 totals 14 residues. Germline V gene lookup returns CDR1 SEHNR and CDR2 FQNEAQ (reference sequence). DNA of the CDR3: TGTGCCAGCAGCCGGACAGGGGGCTCCTACGAGCAGTACTTC. It specifies CASSRTGGSYEQYF.

This chain links TRBV5-5 with TRBJ2-2; possible D gene TRBD1, 6 bases. From germline, CDR1 is SGHKS and CDR2 YYEKEE (reference sequence). The CDR3 is made up of 14 amino acids. V was cut by 1 base and J by 6 bases, with 10 bases left in between. CDR3 loop: CASSLNREPGELFF. Written as DNA, the CDR3 is TGTGCCAGCAGCTTGAACAGGGAACCCGGGGAGCTGTTTTTT.